The 22 T cell receptor beta chains below come from one sample, sequenced in a study of shared clonotypes between healthy human individuals. Libraries were prepared by immunoSEQ multiplex PCR; TCRdb keeps only in-frame clonotypes and omits some of them. Among around 2.3 million clones listed, under 97% were seen once. The sequenced sample was naive CD4+ T cells sorted from blood. Described subset: CD45RA+ positively selected. These receptors all come from a man aged 18-30 years in good health.

This chain uses TRBV18 with TRBJ2-5, with D possibly being TRBD2 (5 bases). Trimming cost V 1 base and J 5 bases, with 11 bases left between them. The germline gives CDR1 KGHSH, CDR2 LQKENI. The CDR3 is 14 amino acids. CDR3 DNA sequence: TGTGCCAGCTCACCACAAAGGGTAGCGGAGACCCAGTACTTC. It translates to CASSPQRVAETQYF.

The CDR3 sequence is CASSFRNSYEQYF. The CDR3 DNA sequence: TGTGCCAGCAGCTTTCGGAACTCCTACGAGCAGTACTTC. The chain carries TRBV7-2 and TRBJ2-7; D is unresolved. The ends were cut back, 3 bases at V and 0 bases at J, with 6 bases in the middle. There are 13 residues in the CDR3. The germline gives CDR1 SGHTA, CDR2 FQGNSA.

V usage is TRBV15 and J usage is TRBJ1-3, with TRBD1 matching 9 bases. The CDR3 loop spans 16 amino acids. Losses at the gene ends were 0 bases for V and 2 bases for J; bases not matched to a gene: 2. Per germline, CDR1 LNHNV and CDR2 YYDKDF (reference sequence). DNA for the CDR3: TGTGCCACCAGCAGAGATTGGACAGGGGCTGGAAACACCATATATTTT. Protein product: CATSRDWTGAGNTIYF.

The rearrangement uses TRBV5-1 and TRBJ2-3, with 9 bases fitting TRBD2. The V and J ends lost 4 bases and 4 bases, in that order; junction bases with no gene match: 7. The CDR3 sequence is 15 residues long. Germline-derived CDR1 and CDR2 are SGHRS and YFSETQ. The CDR3 DNA reads as TGCGCCAGCAGCCCTGGTTCTAGCGGGGCAGATACGCAGTATTTT. As protein: CASSPGSSGADTQYF.

Turning to this clone: This same CDR3 is encoded by further DNA sequences in the sample. The chain has TRBV18 and TRBJ2-7; 10 bases line up with TRBD1. Germline CDR1 KGHSH, CDR2 LQKENI. J lost 6 bases, V lost 3 bases, and 8 bases had no gene match. The CDR3 runs to 15 residues. The CDR3 sequence is CASSPPGQGSREQYF. CDR3 coding DNA: TGTGCCAGCTCACCTCCGGGACAGGGGTCTCGCGAGCAGTACTTC.

J is TRBJ2-7 and V is TRBV5-1, with 8 bases lining up with TRBD1. The V segment lost 2 bases and the J segment 3 bases; nucleotides outside the gene matches: 7. The CDR3 has 15 amino acids. Germline CDR1 is SGHRS and CDR2 is YFSETQ. The DNA for the CDR3 is TGCGCCAGCAGCTTTGCCGGACAGGGTGTCTACGAGCAGTACTTC. Its translation: CASSFAGQGVYEQYF.

The V and J genes are TRBV5-1 and TRBJ1-1; 9 bases fit TRBD1. The CDR3 is 17 amino acids. Trimming at V came to 3 bases and at J to 1 base, leaving 10 bases not matched to a gene. Germline loops: CDR1 SGHRS, CDR2 YFSETQ. This CDR3 is CASSWGQGRRRNTEAFF. DNA of the CDR3: TGCGCCAGCAGCTGGGGACAGGGAAGGAGACGGAACACTGAAGCTTTCTTT.

V usage is TRBV30 and J usage is TRBJ1-2; D is unclear. Trimming took off 3 bases at V and 8 bases at J, with 16 bases between the two ends. The CDR3 has 13 residues. The germline V gene has CDR1 GTSNPN and CDR2 SVGIG (reference sequence). The CDR3 nucleotides read TGTGCCTGGAGAGAAGACAAGGTCAGGGGCTACACCTTC. It specifies CAWREDKVRGYTF. The full variable domain, rest sourced from reference TRBV30 and TRBJ1-2, is SQTIHQWPATLVQPVGSPLSLECTVEGTSNPNLYWYRQAAGRGLQLLFYSVGIGQISSEVPQNLSASRPQDRQFILSSKKLLLSDSGFYLCAWREDKVRGYTFGSGTRLTVV.

The chain recombines TRBV6-5 with TRBJ2-3, with D possibly matching TRBD1 (6 bases). Germline V gives CDR1 MNHEY, CDR2 SVGAGI. Trimming left V 2 bases short and J 10 bases short, with 22 bases between. The CDR3 covers 16 residues. CDR3 residues: CASSYLQGGIEGAQYF. The CDR3 DNA sequence: TGTGCCAGCAGTTACCTCCAAGGGGGAATAGAGGGGGCGCAGTATTTT.

J is TRBJ1-2 and V is TRBV12-5; perhaps TRBD1 as D (5 bases). Germline lookup yields CDR1 LGHNT and CDR2 FRNRAP. Trimming left V 4 bases short and J 8 bases short, with 17 bases between. CDR3 size: 14 residues. CDR3 sequence: CASGSGSGLQGYTF. The CDR3 nucleotides read TGTGCTAGTGGTTCAGGGTCCGGTCTGCAGGGCTACACCTTC.

The CDR3 sequence is CASRLQRDTQYF. The DNA for the CDR3 is TGTGCCAGCAGACTACAGAGGGATACGCAGTATTTT. The V gene is TRBV6-1, the J gene TRBJ2-3; D remains ambiguous. The germline V gene has CDR1 MNHNS and CDR2 SASEGT. The length of the CDR3 is 12 residues. V gave up 6 bases and J gave up 6 bases, with 10 bases separating them.

The rearrangement joins TRBV11-2 to TRBJ2-7; 8 bases map to TRBD1. The CDR3 runs to 13 residues. Germline V gene data show CDR1 as SGHAT and CDR2 as FQNNGV. The V segment lost 5 bases and the J segment 9 bases; nucleotides outside the gene matches: 9. DNA of the CDR3: TGTGCCAGCAGCACAGACAGGGGCAACGCGCAGTACTTC. Protein product: CASSTDRGNAQYF.

This chain links TRBV11-1 with TRBJ2-4, with a possible D match to TRBD1 (6 bases). Germline values: CDR1 SGHAT, CDR2 FQDESV (reference sequence). The CDR3 length is 14 residues. V lost 3 bases and J 1 base, leaving 7 bases between the germline ends. The CDR3, as DNA: TGTGCCAGCAGCTTCGACAGGGCCAAAAACATTCAGTACTTC. It encodes CASSFDRAKNIQYF.

The V gene is TRBV7-2, the J gene TRBJ2-7, with D possibly being TRBD2 (5 bases). The CDR3 has 14 amino acids. Germline CDR1 and CDR2: SGHTA and FQGNSA. The germline V and J ends were trimmed by 4 bases and 5 bases, with 15 bases remaining between them. The CDR3 protein is CASSSGVAGHEQYF. The DNA of the CDR3 is TGTGCCAGCAGCTCCGGGGTGGCTGGTCACGAGCAGTACTTC. Full variable domain (rest looked up from reference TRBV7-2 and TRBJ2-7): GAGVSQSPSNKVTEKGKDVELRCDPISGHTALYWYRQSLGQGLEFLIYFQGNSAPDKSGLPSDRFSAERTGGSVSTLTIQRTQQEDSAVYLCASSSGVAGHEQYFGPGTRLTVT.

The genes are TRBV11-2 and TRBJ1-3; D is unclear. CDR1 is SGHAT, CDR2 FQNNGV, per germline. This CDR3 contains 13 residues. V dropped 4 bases and J dropped 2 bases, with 6 bases sitting between them. The CDR3 sequence: CASSSATGNTIYF. CDR3 bases: TGTGCCAGCAGCTCGGCCACTGGAAACACCATATATTTT.

The CDR3 DNA is TGTGCCAGCCAGAAACGACAGGGGGCAGATACGCAGTATTTT. Its protein is CASQKRQGADTQYF. The V call is TRBV10-3, the J call TRBJ2-3, with 9 bases lining up with TRBD1. CDR1 and CDR2 (germline): ENHRY, SYGVKD. V gave up 10 bases and J gave up 4 bases; unmatched junction bases: 9. This CDR3 contains 14 residues.

This clone was seen once. The genes are TRBV5-4 and TRBJ2-5; D gene unclear. The CDR3 is 15 residues long. V lost 1 base and J 1 base, leaving 11 bases between the germline ends. The germline V gene encodes CDR1 SGHNT and CDR2 YYREEE (reference sequence). CDR3 DNA: TGTGCCAGCAGCTTGTCGCTACAGAGCCAAGAGACCCAGTACTTC. This sequence encodes CASSLSLQSQETQYF.

A word on this clone: Different DNA sequences within this sample yield the same CDR3. V usage is TRBV6-5 and J usage is TRBJ1-4; TRBD1 is a possible D gene (5 bases). Per the germline V gene, CDR1 is MNHEY and CDR2 is SVGAGI. V was clipped by 5 bases and J by 5 bases, with 12 bases between them. The CDR3 length is 14 residues. This CDR3 is CASSPTRGNEKLFF. DNA of the CDR3: TGTGCCAGCAGTCCCACGAGGGGCAATGAAAAACTGTTTTTT.

V gene TRBV2 combines with J gene TRBJ1-2; D not certain. Trimming cost V 1 base and J 8 bases, with 11 bases left between them. The CDR3 runs 13 residues. Germline CDR1 reads SNHLY; CDR2 reads FYNNEI. The CDR3 sequence is CASSEVTVRGYTF. Written as DNA, the CDR3 is TGTGCCAGCAGTGAAGTAACAGTTAGGGGCTACACCTTC.

V and J are TRBV6-1 and TRBJ1-5; perhaps TRBD1 as D (6 bases). This CDR3 contains 14 residues. Trimming removed 5 bases from V and 3 bases from J, with 11 bases in between. CDR1 and CDR2 from the germline V gene are MNHNS and SASEGT. In DNA, the CDR3 is TGTGCCAGCAGTTCAGGGGCGACCAATCAGCCCCAGCATTTT. It translates to CASSSGATNQPQHF.

J is TRBJ1-1 and V is TRBV27; D may be TRBD1 (6 bases). Germline CDR1 MNHEY, CDR2 SMNVEV (reference sequence). The CDR3 is 12 amino acids. V was shortened by 5 bases and J by 8 bases, with 12 bases between the two germline ends. The CDR3 nucleotides are TGTGCCAGCAGTGCATGGACAGCCGAAGCTTTCTTT. It yields the protein CASSAWTAEAFF.

The chain links TRBV7-9 to TRBJ2-7, with 10 bases that match TRBD1. CDR3 length equals 16 residues. Per germline, CDR1 SEHNR and CDR2 FQNEAQ (reference sequence). With V trimmed by 0 bases and J by 3 bases, 5 bases remained unmatched. In DNA, the CDR3 is TGTGCCAGCAGCTTAGCGGGGGACAGGGGCCTCTACGAGCAGTACTTC. Amino acids: CASSLAGDRGLYEQYF.